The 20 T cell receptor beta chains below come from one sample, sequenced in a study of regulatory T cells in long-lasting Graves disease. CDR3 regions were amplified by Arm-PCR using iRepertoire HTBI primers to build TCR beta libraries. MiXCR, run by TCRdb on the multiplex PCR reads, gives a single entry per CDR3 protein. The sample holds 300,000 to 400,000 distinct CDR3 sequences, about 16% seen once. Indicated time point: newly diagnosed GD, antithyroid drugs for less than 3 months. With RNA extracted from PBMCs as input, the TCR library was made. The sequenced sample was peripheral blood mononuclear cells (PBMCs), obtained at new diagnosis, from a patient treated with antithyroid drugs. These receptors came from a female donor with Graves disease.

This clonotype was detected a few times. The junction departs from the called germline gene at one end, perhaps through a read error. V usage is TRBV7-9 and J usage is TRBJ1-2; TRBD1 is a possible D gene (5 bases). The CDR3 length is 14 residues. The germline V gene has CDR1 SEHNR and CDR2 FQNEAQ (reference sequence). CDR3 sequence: CASGRDGVNYDYTF. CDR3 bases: TGTGCCAGCGGCCGGGACGGGGTGAACTATGACTACACCTTC.

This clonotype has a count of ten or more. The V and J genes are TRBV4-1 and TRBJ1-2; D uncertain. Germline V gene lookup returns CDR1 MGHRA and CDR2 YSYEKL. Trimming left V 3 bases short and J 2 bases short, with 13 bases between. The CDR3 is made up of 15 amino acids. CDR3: CASSHPPTANYGYTF. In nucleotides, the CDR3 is TGCGCCAGCAGCCATCCCCCGACTGCCAACTATGGCTACACCTTC.

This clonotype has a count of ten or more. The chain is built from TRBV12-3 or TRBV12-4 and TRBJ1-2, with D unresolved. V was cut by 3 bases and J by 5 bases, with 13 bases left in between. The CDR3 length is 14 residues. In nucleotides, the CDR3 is TGTGCCAGCAGTTTCTCCGGTGGGTTGTATGGCTACACCTTC. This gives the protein CASSFSGGLYGYTF.

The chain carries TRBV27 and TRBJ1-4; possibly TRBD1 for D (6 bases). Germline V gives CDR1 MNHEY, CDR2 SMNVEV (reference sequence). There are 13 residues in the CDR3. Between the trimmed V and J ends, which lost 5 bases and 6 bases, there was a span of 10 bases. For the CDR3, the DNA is TGTGCCAGCAGTCTCCGGACAGATGAAAAACTGTTTTTT. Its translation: CASSLRTDEKLFF.

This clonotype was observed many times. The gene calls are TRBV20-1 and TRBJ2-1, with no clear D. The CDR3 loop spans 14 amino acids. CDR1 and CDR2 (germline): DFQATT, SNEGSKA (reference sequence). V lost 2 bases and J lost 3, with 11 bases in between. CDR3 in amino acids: CSARPQNLYNEQFF. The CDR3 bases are TGCAGTGCTAGACCGCAGAACCTCTACAATGAGCAGTTCTTC.

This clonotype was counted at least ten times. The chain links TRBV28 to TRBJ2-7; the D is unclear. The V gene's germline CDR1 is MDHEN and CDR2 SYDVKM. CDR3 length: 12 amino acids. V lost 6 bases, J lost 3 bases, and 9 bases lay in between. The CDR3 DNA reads TGTGCCAGCAGCCCCCTCCACTACGAGCAGTACTTC. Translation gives CASSPLHYEQYF.

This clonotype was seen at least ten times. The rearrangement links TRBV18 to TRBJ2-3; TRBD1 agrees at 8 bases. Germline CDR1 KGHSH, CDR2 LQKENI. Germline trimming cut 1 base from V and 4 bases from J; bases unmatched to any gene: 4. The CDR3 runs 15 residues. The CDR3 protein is CASSPLAGGADTQYF. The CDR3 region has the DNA TGTGCCAGCTCACCACTGGCAGGGGGCGCAGATACGCAGTATTTT.

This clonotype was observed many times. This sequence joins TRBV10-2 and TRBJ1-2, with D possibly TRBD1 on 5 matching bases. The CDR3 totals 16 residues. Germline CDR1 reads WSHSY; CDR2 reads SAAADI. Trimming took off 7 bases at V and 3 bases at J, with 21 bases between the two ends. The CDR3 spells CASNPESGLGDYGYTF. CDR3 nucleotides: TGCGCCAGCAACCCGGAATCGGGCCTAGGGGACTATGGCTACACCTTC.

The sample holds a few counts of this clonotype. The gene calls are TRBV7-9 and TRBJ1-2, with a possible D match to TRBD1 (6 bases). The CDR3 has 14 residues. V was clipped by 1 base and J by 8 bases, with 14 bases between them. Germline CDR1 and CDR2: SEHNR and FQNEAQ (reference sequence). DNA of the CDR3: TGTGCCAGCAGCTTAGTAGGGGGTACGGGAGGCTACACCTTC. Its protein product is CASSLVGGTGGYTF.

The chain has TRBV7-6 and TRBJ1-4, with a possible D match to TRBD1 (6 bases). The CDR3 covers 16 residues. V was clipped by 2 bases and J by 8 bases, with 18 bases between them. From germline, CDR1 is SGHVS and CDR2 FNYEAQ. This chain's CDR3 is CASSLRLQGLREKLFF. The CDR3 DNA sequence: TGTGCCAGCAGCTTAAGGCTACAGGGTTTAAGGGAAAAACTGTTTTTT. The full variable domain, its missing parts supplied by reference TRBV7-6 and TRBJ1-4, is GAGVSQSPRYKVTKRGQDVALRCDPISGHVSLYWYRQALGQGPEFLTYFNYEAQQDKSGLPNDRFSAERPEGSISTLTIQRTEQRDSAMYRCASSLRLQGLREKLFFGSGTQLSVL.

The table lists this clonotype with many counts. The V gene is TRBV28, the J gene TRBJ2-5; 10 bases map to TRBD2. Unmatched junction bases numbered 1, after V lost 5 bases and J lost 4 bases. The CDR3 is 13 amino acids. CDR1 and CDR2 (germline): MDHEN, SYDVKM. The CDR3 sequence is CASSVAGGETQYF. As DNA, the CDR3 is TGTGCCAGCAGTGTAGCGGGAGGAGAGACCCAGTACTTC.

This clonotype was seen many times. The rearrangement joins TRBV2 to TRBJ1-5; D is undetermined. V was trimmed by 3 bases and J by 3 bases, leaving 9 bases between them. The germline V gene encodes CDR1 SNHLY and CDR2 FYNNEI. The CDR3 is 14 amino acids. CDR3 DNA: TGTGCCAGCAGTGAGTTTACGTACAATCAGCCCCAGCATTTT. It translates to CASSEFTYNQPQHF.

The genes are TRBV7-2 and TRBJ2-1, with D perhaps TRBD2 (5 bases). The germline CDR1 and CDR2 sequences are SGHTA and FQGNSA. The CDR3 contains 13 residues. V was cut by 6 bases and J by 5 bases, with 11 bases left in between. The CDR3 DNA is TGTGCCAGCAGTTTTAGCGCTAACAATGAGCAGTTCTTC. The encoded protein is CASSFSANNEQFF.

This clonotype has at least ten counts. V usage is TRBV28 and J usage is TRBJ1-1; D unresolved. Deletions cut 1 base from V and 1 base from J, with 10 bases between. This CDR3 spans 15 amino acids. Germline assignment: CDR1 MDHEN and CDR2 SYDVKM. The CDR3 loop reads CASSLFTEENTEAFF. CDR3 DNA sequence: TGTGCCAGCAGTTTATTTACGGAGGAGAACACTGAAGCTTTCTTT.

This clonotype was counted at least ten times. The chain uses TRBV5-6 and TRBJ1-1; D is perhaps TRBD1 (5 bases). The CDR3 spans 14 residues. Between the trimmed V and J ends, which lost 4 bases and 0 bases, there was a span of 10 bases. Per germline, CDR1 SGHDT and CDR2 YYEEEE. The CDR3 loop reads CASSRDGLNTEAFF. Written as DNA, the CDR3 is TGTGCCAGCAGCCGGGACGGACTGAACACTGAAGCTTTCTTT.

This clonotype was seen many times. The CDR3 sequence: CASSPSGRGRTDTQYF. The CDR3 DNA is TGTGCCAGCAGCCCTAGCGGGAGGGGACGCACAGATACGCAGTATTTT. V and J are TRBV7-3 and TRBJ2-3; 12 bases fit TRBD2. Germline V lookup: CDR1 SGHTA, CDR2 FQGTGA. The CDR3 spans 16 residues. Trimming at V came to 5 bases and at J to 1 base, leaving 4 bases not matched to a gene.

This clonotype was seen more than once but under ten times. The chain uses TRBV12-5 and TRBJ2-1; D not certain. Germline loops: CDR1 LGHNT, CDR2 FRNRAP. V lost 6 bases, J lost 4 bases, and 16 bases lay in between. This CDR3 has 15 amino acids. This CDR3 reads CASGMTRDIYNEQFF. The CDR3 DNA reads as TGTGCTAGTGGGATGACACGAGATATTTACAATGAGCAGTTCTTC.

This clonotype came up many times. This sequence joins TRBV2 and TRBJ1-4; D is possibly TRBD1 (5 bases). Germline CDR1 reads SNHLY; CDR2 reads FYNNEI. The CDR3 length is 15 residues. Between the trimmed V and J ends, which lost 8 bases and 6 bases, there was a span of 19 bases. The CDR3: CASPAGRVGDEKLFF. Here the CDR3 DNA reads TGTGCCAGCCCGGCGGGACGGGTTGGGGATGAAAAACTGTTTTTT.

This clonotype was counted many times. The CDR3 region is CSARPPGLSTDTQYF. The CDR3, as DNA: TGCAGTGCTAGACCCCCGGGACTGAGCACAGATACGCAGTATTTT. The J gene is TRBJ2-3, the V gene TRBV20-1; possible D gene TRBD2, 6 bases. Germline V gene sequence: CDR1 DFQATT, CDR2 SNEGSKA (reference sequence). The CDR3 has 15 residues. Between the trimmed V and J ends, which lost 2 bases and 0 bases, there was a span of 12 bases.

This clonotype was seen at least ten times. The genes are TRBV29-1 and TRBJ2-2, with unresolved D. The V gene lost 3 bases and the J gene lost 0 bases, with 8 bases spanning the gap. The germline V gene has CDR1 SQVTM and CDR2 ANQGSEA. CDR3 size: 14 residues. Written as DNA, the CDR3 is TGCAGCGTTGACCCGGGTTCGAACACCGGGGAGCTGTTTTTT. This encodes CSVDPGSNTGELFF.